The clone carrying this T cell receptor beta chain was counted at least ten times. What it binds is unknown. The data are from a study of cytotoxic CD8 clonotypes in ibrutinib-treated CLL. Study conclusions and caveats: On treatment, the uncommon public clonotypes contracted or remained stable.

V was clipped by 6 bases and J by 0 bases; unmatched bases: 0. Germline assignment: CDR1 LNHDA and CDR2 SQIVND (reference sequence). This CDR3 has 14 amino acids. Cryopreserved PBMCs were the source of 1.5 to 2.5 micrograms of genomic DNA, which went to TCR beta libraries. Assay: immunoSEQ multiplex PCR; the TCRdb copy retains only in-frame clones and omits some. Among approximately 47,000 clones, over 60% were seen once, and the ten largest hold roughly 21%. The source was PBMCs, collected after 24 months of ibrutinib treatment. The TCR originated in a human donor with chronic lymphocytic leukemia. The chain uses TRBV19 and TRBJ2-2; TRBD1 aligns across 8 bases. CDR3 in DNA: TGTGCCAGTAGGACAGGGGCGAACACCGGGGAGCTGTTTTTT. Protein: CASRTGANTGELFF. Supplemented by reference TRBV19 and TRBJ2-2, the full variable domain reads DGGITQSPKYLFRKEGQNVTLSCEQNLNHDAMYWYRQDPGQGLRLIYYSQIVNDFQKGDIAEGYSVSREKKESFPLTVTSAQKNPTAFYLCASRTGANTGELFFGEGSRLTVL.